The 23 T cell receptor beta chains below all came from one sample that was sequenced in a study of OX40 agonist ivuxolimab in advanced cancers. This table comes from immunoSEQ multiplex PCR, and its TCRdb copy is limited to in-frame clones, with some not included. The table lists some 45,000 clones, about 90% of them singletons. The starting material was CD4+ or CD8+ T cells sorted from blood, obtained in a trial of the OX40 agonist ivuxolimab. These receptors were taken from an adult with an advanced solid tumor such as melanoma, head and neck, liver or kidney cancer.

This clone was counted once. The V and J genes are TRBV19 and TRBJ2-7, with 8 positions matching TRBD2. This CDR3 region has 15 residues. After removal of 7 bases from V and 3 bases from J, the junction contained 11 bases not matched to a gene. Germline assignment: CDR1 LNHDA and CDR2 SQIVND (reference sequence). CDR3 coding DNA: TGTGCCAGTACTCAAACGGGGGGGGTAGGCTACGAGCAGTACTTC. Its translation: CASTQTGGVGYEQYF.

This sequence joins TRBV4-1 and TRBJ1-4; D possibly corresponds to TRBD1 (6 bases). The CDR3 covers 15 residues. Trimming removed 4 bases from V and 0 bases from J, with 9 bases in between. CDR1 is MGHRA and CDR2 is YSYEKL in the germline V gene. This CDR3 is CASSRTVATNEKLFF. CDR3 coding DNA: TGCGCCAGCAGCCGGACAGTTGCAACTAATGAAAAACTGTTTTTT.

About this clone: This CDR3 is also generated by other DNA sequences in the sample. This chain links TRBV6-5 with TRBJ1-3; D gene unclear. V lost 0 bases to trimming and J lost 0 bases, with 9 bases between them. The CDR3 is 16 residues long. From germline, CDR1 is MNHEY and CDR2 SVGAGI. This CDR3 is CASSYSSRSSGNTIYF. The DNA for the CDR3 is TGTGCCAGCAGTTACTCGAGTAGGTCCTCTGGAAACACCATATATTTT.

This chain uses TRBV20-1 with TRBJ2-3; D unclear. The CDR3 has 11 residues. The germline CDR1 and CDR2 sequences are DFQATT and SNEGSKA (reference sequence). Trimming removed 5 bases at V and 0 bases at J, with 3 bases between. In DNA, the CDR3 is TGCAGTGCTCTGAGCACAGATACGCAGTATTTT. Its translation is CSALSTDTQYF.

This CDR3 is CASSYWDRRFDAFF. DNA for the CDR3: TGTGCCAGCAGTTACTGGGACAGGAGATTCGACGCTTTCTTT. This chain uses TRBV6-5 with TRBJ1-1, with 8 positions matching TRBD1. This CDR3 region has 14 residues. Germline trimming cut 1 base from V and 11 bases from J; bases unmatched to any gene: 9. Germline assignment: CDR1 MNHEY and CDR2 SVGAGI.

A single count supports this clone. The gene calls are TRBV7-3 and TRBJ2-7; 12 bases fit TRBD2. The CDR3 contains 16 residues. From germline, CDR1 is SGHTA and CDR2 FQGTGA. J was trimmed by 2 bases and V by 5 bases; bases with no gene match: 7. CDR3 amino acids: CASSALLAGGTYEQYF. DNA for the CDR3: TGTGCCAGCAGCGCCCTACTAGCGGGGGGTACCTACGAGCAGTACTTC. The full variable domain, in which reference TRBV7-3 and TRBJ2-7 provide the parts outside the CDR3, is GAGVSQTPSNKVTEKGKYVELRCDPISGHTALYWYRQSLGQGPEFLIYFQGTGAADDSGLPNDRFFAVRPEGSVSTLKIQRTERGDSAVYLCASSALLAGGTYEQYFGPGTRLTVT.

V gene TRBV5-1 combines with J gene TRBJ1-4; D is possibly TRBD1 (5 bases). Germline CDR1 SGHRS, CDR2 YFSETQ. The CDR3 length is 15 residues. The ends were cut back, 1 base at V and 5 bases at J, with 12 bases in the middle. CDR3 loop: CASSLTMTENEKLFF. CDR3 DNA: TGCGCCAGCAGCTTGACGATGACAGAGAATGAAAAACTGTTTTTT. Supplemented by reference TRBV5-1 and TRBJ1-4, the full variable domain reads KAGVTQTPRYLIKTRGQQVTLSCSPISGHRSVSWYQQTPGQGLQFLFEYFSETQRNKGNFPGRFSGRQFSNSRSEMNVSTLELGDSALYLCASSLTMTENEKLFFGSGTQLSVL.

This clone is labeled medium-sized. The V gene is TRBV7-3, the J gene TRBJ2-2, with TRBD2 as a possible D gene (6 bases). Germline V gives CDR1 SGHTA, CDR2 FQGTGA. This CDR3 contains 16 residues. Trimming cost V 5 bases and J 4 bases, with 17 bases left between them. The CDR3 bases are TGTGCCAGCAGCGCCAACGATTGGGGAGGCACCGGGGAGCTGTTTTTT. As protein: CASSANDWGGTGELFF.

The rearrangement links TRBV5-1 to TRBJ1-3; D is unclear. The CDR3 is 15 residues long. The germline V gene encodes CDR1 SGHRS and CDR2 YFSETQ. Trimming stripped 0 bases from V and 3 bases from J, with 10 bases between. The CDR3 DNA sequence: TGCGCCAGCAGCTTGGCCGGTCAGAATGGAAACACCATATATTTT. Protein: CASSLAGQNGNTIYF.

V and J are TRBV6-6 and TRBJ1-5, with 10 bases lining up with TRBD1. CDR3 length equals 16 residues. V shed 4 bases, J shed 4 bases, and the junction held 7 bases outside the gene matches. Germline assignment: CDR1 MNHNY and CDR2 SVGAGI (reference sequence). CDR3 in DNA: TGTGCCAGCAGTTCGACAGGGGGCCGAACGAATCAGCCCCAGCATTTT. Encoded protein: CASSSTGGRTNQPQHF.

The chain uses TRBV5-1 and TRBJ2-2, with 9 bases that match TRBD2. J gave up 4 bases and V 2 bases, and 6 bases lay outside the gene matches. There are 16 residues in the CDR3. CDR1 is SGHRS, CDR2 YFSETQ, per germline. In DNA, the CDR3 is TGCGCCAGCAGCTTAAATAGCGGGAGCGGCACCGGGGAGCTGTTTTTT. Its protein product is CASSLNSGSGTGELFF. Together with reference TRBV5-1 and TRBJ2-2, the CDR3 gives the full variable domain: KAGVTQTPRYLIKTRGQQVTLSCSPISGHRSVSWYQQTPGQGLQFLFEYFSETQRNKGNFPGRFSGRQFSNSRSEMNVSTLELGDSALYLCASSLNSGSGTGELFFGEGSRLTVL.

This clone was counted a few times. The rearrangement uses TRBV4-2 and TRBJ1-3; TRBD1 matches 7 bases. This CDR3 comprises 16 residues. Germline values: CDR1 LGHNA, CDR2 YNFKEQ. V shed 3 bases and J 1 base; nucleotides not matched to a gene: 6. CDR3 nucleotides: TGTGCCAGCAGCCAGGAAATGACAGGGTCTGGAAACACCATATATTTT. Translation: CASSQEMTGSGNTIYF.

The V gene is TRBV10-2, the J gene TRBJ2-5; 7 positions agree with TRBD2. The J call may be incorrect, as the DNA end agrees better with TRBJ2-7. The CDR3 is 11 residues long. Germline V CDR1 and CDR2: WSHSY, SAAADI. The CDR3 DNA follows: TGCGCCAGCGGGACTACCTACGAGCAGTACTTC. It codes for CASGTTYEQYF.

This chain links TRBV10-1 with TRBJ2-3; no reliable D call. Germline V gene sequence: CDR1 WNHNN, CDR2 SYGVQD (reference sequence). V lost 5 bases and J lost 3, with 9 bases in between. The CDR3 contains 13 residues. CDR3 DNA sequence: TGCGCCAGCAGTCGAATAGGGACAGATACGCAGTATTTT. Translation: CASSRIGTDTQYF.

The chain combines TRBV11-2 with TRBJ2-5; D perhaps matches TRBD1 (5 bases). The J call is in doubt because the DNA end fits TRBJ2-7 better. Germline lookup yields CDR1 SGHAT and CDR2 FQNNGV. The CDR3 totals 12 residues. The CDR3 reads CASSSQGYEQYF. For the CDR3, the DNA is TGTGCCAGCAGCTCTCAGGGCTACGAGCAGTACTTC.

The V gene is TRBV6-1, the J gene TRBJ2-7; D not resolved. Looked up from germline, CDR1 is MNHNS and CDR2 is SASEGT. The CDR3 runs to 13 residues. V gave up 2 bases and J gave up 7 bases, with 12 bases separating them. CDR3 nucleotides: TGTGCCAGCAGTGAATTATCGGCGTATGAGCAGTACTTC. As protein: CASSELSAYEQYF.

Regarding this clone: A read error may produce the germline difference seen at one junction end. The rearrangement uses TRBV29-1 and TRBJ1-2; D is possibly TRBD1 (6 bases). Germline loops: CDR1 SQVTM, CDR2 ANQGSEA. The CDR3 runs to 13 residues. CDR3 in amino acids: CASRGIDNYGYTF. CDR3 nucleotide sequence: TGTGCGTCGAGGGGGATCGATAACTATGGCTACACCTTC.

The rearrangement uses TRBV5-4 and TRBJ2-5; D gene unclear. Per the germline V gene, CDR1 is SGHNT and CDR2 is YYREEE (reference sequence). The CDR3 spans 15 residues. Trimming shortened V by 5 bases and J by 3 bases, and 17 bases separated the two germline ends. CDR3 region: CASSHQGSDKETQYF. As DNA, the CDR3 is TGTGCCAGCAGTCACCAAGGGTCAGATAAAGAGACCCAGTACTTC.

For this clone: Germline and junction disagree at one end, which may indicate a read error. CDR3 protein: CASNNHKDF. The CDR3 DNA reads TGTGCCAGCAACAACCACAAAGACTTC. The chain links TRBV7-9 to TRBJ2-7; D gene ambiguous. The CDR3 has 9 residues. In germline, CDR1 is SEHNR, CDR2 FQNEAQ (reference sequence).

V gene TRBV18 combines with J gene TRBJ2-3; D may be TRBD1 (6 bases). The length of the CDR3 is 16 residues. CDR1 KGHSH and CDR2 LQKENI come from the germline V gene. Between the trimmed V and J ends, which lost 5 bases and 1 base, there was a span of 16 bases. DNA for the CDR3: TGTGCCAGCTCAACTACAGGGATAGGACGCACAGATACGCAGTATTTT. Translated, it gives CASSTTGIGRTDTQYF.

This clone was seen just once. This chain links TRBV18 with TRBJ2-5; D is perhaps TRBD1 or TRBD2 (5 bases each). The germline V gene encodes CDR1 KGHSH and CDR2 LQKENI. The CDR3 runs 14 residues. The ends were cut back, 6 bases at V and 3 bases at J, with 14 bases in the middle. The CDR3 sequence: CASSQRDGKETQYF. The CDR3 DNA reads as TGTGCCAGCTCCCAGAGGGACGGCAAAGAGACCCAGTACTTC. Combining the CDR3 with reference TRBV18 and TRBJ2-5 gives the whole variable domain NAGVMQNPRHLVRRRGQEARLRCSPMKGHSHVYWYRQLPEEGLKFMVYLQKENIIDESGMPKERFSAEFPKEGPSILRIQQVVRGDSAAYFCASSQRDGKETQYFGPGTRLLVL.

The genes are TRBV6-1 and TRBJ1-5; D may be TRBD1 (5 bases). The germline CDR1 and CDR2 sequences are MNHNS and SASEGT. The CDR3 has 13 residues. The germline V and J ends were trimmed by 3 bases and 7 bases, with 10 bases remaining between them. The CDR3 bases are TGTGCCAGCAGTGAGGGGGGGAGGCAGCCCCAGCATTTT. It is translated as CASSEGGRQPQHF.

The chain carries TRBV19 and TRBJ2-3; TRBD2 agrees at 9 bases. V dropped 1 base and J dropped 1; count of bases not matched to a gene: 3. The CDR3 runs 16 residues. Per the germline V gene, CDR1 is LNHDA and CDR2 is SQIVND (reference sequence). The CDR3, as DNA: TGTGCCAGTAGTATAGCTAGCGGGGTAGGCACAGATACGCAGTATTTT. Protein sequence: CASSIASGVGTDTQYF.